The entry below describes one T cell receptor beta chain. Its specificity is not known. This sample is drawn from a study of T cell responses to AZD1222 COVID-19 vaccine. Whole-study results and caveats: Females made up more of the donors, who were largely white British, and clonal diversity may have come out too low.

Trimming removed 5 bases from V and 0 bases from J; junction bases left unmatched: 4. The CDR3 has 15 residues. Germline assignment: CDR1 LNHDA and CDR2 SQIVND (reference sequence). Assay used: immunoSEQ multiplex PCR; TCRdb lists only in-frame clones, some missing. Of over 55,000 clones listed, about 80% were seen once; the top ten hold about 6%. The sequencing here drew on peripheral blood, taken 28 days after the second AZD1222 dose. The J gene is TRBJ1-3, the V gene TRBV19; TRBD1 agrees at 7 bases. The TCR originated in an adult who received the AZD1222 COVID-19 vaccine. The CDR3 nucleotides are TGTGCCAGTAGTCTACAGGGGAACTCTGGAAACACCATATATTTT. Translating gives CASSLQGNSGNTIYF.